This T cell receptor beta chain comes out of a study of blood T cell repertoires in COVID-19. Study-level background: T cells, B-cell-depleted T cells, or PBMCs supplied cDNA or gDNA.

Only in-frame clones appear in the TCRdb table, and some are missing; sequencing was by immunoSEQ multiplex PCR. The table shows some 200,000 clones, with 88% occurring only once. The V gene lost 6 bases and the J gene lost 12 bases, with 15 bases spanning the gap. CDR1 is LNHDA, CDR2 SQIVND, per germline (reference sequence). This CDR3 has 12 amino acids. Sequencing was performed on peripheral blood. The chain carries TRBV19 and TRBJ2-1; D is unresolved. This receptor was taken from a man aged 40-49 years with active or convalescent COVID-19. CDR3 amino acids: CASRKDSSRQFF. The CDR3 coding sequence is TGTGCCAGTAGAAAAGACTCCTCTCGGCAGTTCTTC.